This T cell receptor beta chain was found in a study of T cells in Graves' hyperthyroidism and ophthalmopathy. This clonotype was seen a few times. What it recognizes is unknown. The CDR3 has 16 residues. V lost 4 bases and J lost 4; bases outside the gene matches: 6. The germline gives CDR1 SGHVS, CDR2 FQNEAQ. Amplified TCR beta CDR3 regions came from RNA transcripts. First-round RT-PCR with HTBI primers amplified the TCR CDR3 region. TCRdb recomputed calls from the multiplex PCR reads with MiXCR, one row per CDR3 protein. The sample has about 720,000 distinct CDR3 sequences, 18% seen once; the top ten hold 15% to 20%. First hyperthyroidism diagnosis is when the blood sample was obtained, before any ophthalmopathy symptoms. Study-level results: Blood also contained most expanded thyroid clonotypes above 0.001. The model foresaw ophthalmopathy a median roughly 6.3 months prior to onset.

This clonotype originated in a woman aged 50 to 60 with Graves' hyperthyroidism that later progressed to Graves' ophthalmopathy. The chain recombines TRBV7-8 with TRBJ2-3; 12 positions agree with TRBD2. The sample was blood. The CDR3 DNA sequence: TGTGCCAGCAGCTCTAGGACTAGCGGGGTGCCAGATACGCAGTATTTT. Translating it yields CASSSRTSGVPDTQYF.